Listed below are T cell receptor beta chains from one sample, sequenced in a study of T-cell memory formation after mild COVID-19. TCRdb processed the 5' RACE reads anew with MiXCR; each CDR3 protein has one entry. Of 120,000 to 150,000 distinct CDR3 sequences detected, less than 20% appear once; the ten largest clones hold about 2.1%. The sample was PBMCs or a T cell subset sorted from them (not recorded which). These receptor sequences come from an adult woman who had mild COVID-19 (a few samples of this study predate the infection). Cell type and time point are not known. The CDR3 runs from the conserved cysteine through the conserved F or W. The order of the fields is CDR3 DNA, CDR3 protein, V gene, J gene, D gene, clone size. The D gene is left open where the match is weak. Some rows mark clone size as missing; the rest say once, few, many or name a class of expanded clone.

DNA: TGTGCCTCCAGCGGGGGAAACACCATATATTTT; CDR3: CASSGGNTIYF; V: TRBV10-3; J: TRBJ1-3; D: -; size: few
DNA: TGCGCCAGCAGCTCCTTAGCGGGGGGACCCTCCTACAATGAGCAGTTCTTC; CDR3: CASSSLAGGPSYNEQFF; V: TRBV5-1; J: TRBJ2-1; D: TRBD2; size: few
DNA: TGTGCCAGCAGTTACTCGCGGGGTGGTGCTGAAGCTTTCTTT; CDR3: CASSYSRGGAEAFF; V: TRBV6-5; J: TRBJ1-1; D: -; size: -
DNA: TGTGCCAGCAGCCCCTCCGGGACAGGCTCTTCACCCCTCCACTTT; CDR3: CASSPSGTGSSPLHF; V: TRBV7-9; J: TRBJ1-6; D: TRBD1; size: few
DNA: TGTGCCAGCAGGGCACCGGGACAGGGAATCGAGACCCAGTACTTC; CDR3: CASRAPGQGIETQYF; V: TRBV6-6; J: TRBJ2-5; D: TRBD1; size: -
DNA: TGCGCCAGCAGTGATCTCGGAGCGCGCAACTTC; CDR3: CASSDLGARNF; V: TRBV10-2; J: TRBJ2-7; D: -; size: -
DNA: TGTGCCAGCAGCGATACTAGCGGGAGTCCCAATGAGCAGTTCTTC; CDR3: CASSDTSGSPNEQFF; V: TRBV9; J: TRBJ2-1; D: TRBD2; size: -
DNA: TGTGCCAGCAGTCGCGAGGGGTCGGGTGGGCAGTACTTC; CDR3: CASSREGSGGQYF; V: TRBV12-3/TRBV12-4; J: TRBJ2-7; D: -; size: few
DNA: TGTGCCAGCAAAAGGCAGAACTATGGCTACACCTTC; CDR3: CASKRQNYGYTF; V: TRBV12-3/TRBV12-4; J: TRBJ1-2; D: -; size: few
DNA: TGCGCCAGCAGCTCGGATGGACAGGGAAATCAGCCCCAGCATTTT; CDR3: CASSSDGQGNQPQHF; V: TRBV5-1; J: TRBJ1-5; D: TRBD1; size: few
DNA: TGCGCCAGCAGCCAAGGACTAGCGGGAGGGCCGGAGCAGTTCTTC; CDR3: CASSQGLAGGPEQFF; V: TRBV4-1; J: TRBJ2-1; D: TRBD2; size: few
DNA: TGTGCCAGCAGTTTCGGGGTTGGGCGGGGGAACACAGATACGCAGTATTTT; CDR3: CASSFGVGRGNTDTQYF; V: TRBV12-3/TRBV12-4; J: TRBJ2-3; D: TRBD2; size: many
DNA: TGTGCCATCAGTGTGGTACTAGCGGGAGTCACAGATACGCAGTATTTT; CDR3: CAISVVLAGVTDTQYF; V: TRBV10-3; J: TRBJ2-3; D: TRBD2; size: -
DNA: TGCGCCAGCAGCTCCGGACGTAGCGGGAGGGCCGGAGATACGCAGTATTTT; CDR3: CASSSGRSGRAGDTQYF; V: TRBV5-1; J: TRBJ2-3; D: TRBD2; size: -
DNA: TGTGCCACCAGCTCACCTAGCGGGGCTTTGGAGACTGAAGCTTTCTTT; CDR3: CATSSPSGALETEAFF; V: TRBV15; J: TRBJ1-1; D: -; size: -
DNA: TGTGCCAGCAGTAGACAGGGGGGATACAATGAGCAGTTCTTC; CDR3: CASSRQGGYNEQFF; V: TRBV6-2/TRBV6-3; J: TRBJ2-1; D: TRBD1; size: -
DNA: TGTGCCAGCAGCCTCACGCTCGGGGCAGGGCTTAATGGCTACACCTTC; CDR3: CASSLTLGAGLNGYTF; V: TRBV6-5; J: TRBJ1-2; D: -; size: -
DNA: TGTGCCAGCAGTCGGACAGATCTTAATGAAAAACTGTTTTTT; CDR3: CASSRTDLNEKLFF; V: TRBV2; J: TRBJ1-4; D: -; size: once
DNA: TGTGCCATCAGCGCTTCGCAGGGGAACGGGGAGCTGTTTTTT; CDR3: CAISASQGNGELFF; V: TRBV10-3; J: TRBJ2-2; D: -; size: few
DNA: TGTGCCAGCAGTTCCCGTGACGGGGGCCGGGAGACCCAGTACTTC; CDR3: CASSSRDGGRETQYF; V: TRBV6-5; J: TRBJ2-5; D: -; size: -
DNA: TGTGCCAGCAGCAAGGACCCGGGACAGGGGACCTACGAGCAGTACTTC; CDR3: CASSKDPGQGTYEQYF; V: TRBV5-5; J: TRBJ2-7; D: TRBD1; size: few
DNA: TGTGCCACCCAAGGGCTAGCGGGAGATGAGCAGTTCTTC; CDR3: CATQGLAGDEQFF; V: TRBV10-3; J: TRBJ2-1; D: TRBD2; size: few
DNA: TGTGCCAGCAGTTACTGGACAGGGAAGGAGACCCAGTACTTC; CDR3: CASSYWTGKETQYF; V: TRBV6-2/TRBV6-3; J: TRBJ2-5; D: TRBD1; size: few
DNA: TGTGCCAGCAGTCTCCGCCCCTATCAGCCCCAGCATTTT; CDR3: CASSLRPYQPQHF; V: TRBV12-3/TRBV12-4; J: TRBJ1-5; D: -; size: -
DNA: TGCGCCAGCAGCTCCGGACTAGCGGGTGGGGGCACAGATACGCAGTATTTT; CDR3: CASSSGLAGGGTDTQYF; V: TRBV5-1; J: TRBJ2-3; D: TRBD2; size: -
DNA: TGCAGTGCTAGAGATATAGCGGGAAGCTCCTCCTACGAGCAGTACTTC; CDR3: CSARDIAGSSSYEQYF; V: TRBV20-1; J: TRBJ2-7; D: TRBD2; size: -
DNA: TGTGCCATCAGTGAGTCGTTGGACCTGGGGGATACGCAGTATTTT; CDR3: CAISESLDLGDTQYF; V: TRBV10-3; J: TRBJ2-3; D: -; size: -
DNA: TGTGCCAGCAGCCCATCCTCCGGGAGGGTCACTGAAGCTTTCTTT; CDR3: CASSPSSGRVTEAFF; V: TRBV6-1; J: TRBJ1-1; D: -; size: few
DNA: TGTGCCAGCAGTTGGGACCCTAAGGGGACCCAGTACTTC; CDR3: CASSWDPKGTQYF; V: TRBV6-5; J: TRBJ2-5; D: -; size: -
DNA: TGCGCCAGCAGCCTTCCTGGGGAGGGGTTCTGGAGCGAGCAGTACTTC; CDR3: CASSLPGEGFWSEQYF; V: TRBV5-1; J: TRBJ2-7; D: TRBD2; size: -
DNA: TGCGCCAGCAGCCTACAGGGAGAAGAGACCCAGTACTTC; CDR3: CASSLQGEETQYF; V: TRBV5-1; J: TRBJ2-5; D: -; size: -
DNA: TGTGCCAGTAGTATAGTTGGCAGGGGAGGTGAAGCTTTCTTT; CDR3: CASSIVGRGGEAFF; V: TRBV19; J: TRBJ1-1; D: -; size: few
DNA: TGTGCCAGCAGCCAAACAGCGGGAGGGCCCTACGAGCAGTACTTC; CDR3: CASSQTAGGPYEQYF; V: TRBV14; J: TRBJ2-7; D: TRBD2; size: -
DNA: TGTGCCACCAGTGAGAACAGTGGCTACGAGCAGTACTTC; CDR3: CATSENSGYEQYF; V: TRBV24-1; J: TRBJ2-7; D: -; size: few
DNA: TGCAGTGCTAGAGAGACAGGGACCCCCGGGGAGCTGTTTTTT; CDR3: CSARETGTPGELFF; V: TRBV20-1; J: TRBJ2-2; D: TRBD1; size: -
DNA: TGTGCCAGCGGGGGAGGGGGTGCAGGCTATGGCTACACCTTC; CDR3: CASGGGGAGYGYTF; V: TRBV6-5; J: TRBJ1-2; D: -; size: -
DNA: TGTGCCAGCAGCTCTGGGCCCCCTTCGGCAAATGGCTACACCTTC; CDR3: CASSSGPPSANGYTF; V: TRBV7-2; J: TRBJ1-2; D: -; size: -
DNA: TGTGCCACCAGTGATTCCCCATCTTCGAACACCGGGGAGCTGTTTTTT; CDR3: CATSDSPSSNTGELFF; V: TRBV24-1; J: TRBJ2-2; D: -; size: -
DNA: TGTGCCAGCAGTCACGAGGGCGGGGCTCAAGAGACCCAGTACTTC; CDR3: CASSHEGGAQETQYF; V: TRBV7-9; J: TRBJ2-5; D: -; size: -